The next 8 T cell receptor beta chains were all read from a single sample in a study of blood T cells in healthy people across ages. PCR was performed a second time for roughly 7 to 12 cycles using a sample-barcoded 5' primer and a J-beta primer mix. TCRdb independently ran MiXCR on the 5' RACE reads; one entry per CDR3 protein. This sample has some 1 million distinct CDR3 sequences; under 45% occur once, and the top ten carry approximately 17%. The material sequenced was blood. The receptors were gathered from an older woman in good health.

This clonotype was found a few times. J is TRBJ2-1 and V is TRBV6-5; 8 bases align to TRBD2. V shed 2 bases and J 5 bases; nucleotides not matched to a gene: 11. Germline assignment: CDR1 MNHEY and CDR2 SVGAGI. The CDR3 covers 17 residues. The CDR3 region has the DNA TGTGCCAGCAGTTACGGGGCGGGAGGCCAAGTAGACAATGAGCAGTTCTTC. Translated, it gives CASSYGAGGQVDNEQFF.

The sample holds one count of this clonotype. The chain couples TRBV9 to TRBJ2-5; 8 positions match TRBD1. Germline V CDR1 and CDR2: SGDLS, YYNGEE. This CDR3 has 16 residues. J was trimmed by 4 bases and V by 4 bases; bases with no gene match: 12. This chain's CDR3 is CASSPRMDRVGETQYF. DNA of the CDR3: TGTGCCAGCAGCCCCAGGATGGACAGGGTCGGAGAGACCCAGTACTTC.

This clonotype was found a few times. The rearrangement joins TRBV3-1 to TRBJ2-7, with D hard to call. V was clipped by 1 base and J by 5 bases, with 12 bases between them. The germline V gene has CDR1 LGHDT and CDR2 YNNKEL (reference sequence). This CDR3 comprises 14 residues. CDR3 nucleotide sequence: TGTGCCAGCAGCCAAGGCCCCGCTCCCCACGAGCAGTACTTC. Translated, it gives CASSQGPAPHEQYF.

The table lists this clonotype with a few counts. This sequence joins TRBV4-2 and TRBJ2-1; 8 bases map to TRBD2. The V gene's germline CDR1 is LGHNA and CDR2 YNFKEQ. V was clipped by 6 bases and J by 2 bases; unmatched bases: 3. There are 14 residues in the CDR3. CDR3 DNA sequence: TGTGCCAGCAGAAGCGGGAGTACCTACAATGAGCAGTTCTTC. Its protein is CASRSGSTYNEQFF.

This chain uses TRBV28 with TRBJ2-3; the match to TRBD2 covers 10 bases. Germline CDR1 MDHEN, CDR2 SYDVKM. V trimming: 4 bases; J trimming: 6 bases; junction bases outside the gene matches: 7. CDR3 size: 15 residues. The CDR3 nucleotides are TGTGCCAGCAGTTCACTAGCGGGATGGGGTGATACGCAGTATTTT. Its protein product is CASSSLAGWGDTQYF. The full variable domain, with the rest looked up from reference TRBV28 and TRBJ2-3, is DVKVTQSSRYLVKRTGEKVFLECVQDMDHENMFWYRQDPGLGLRLIYFSYDVKMKEKGDIPEGYSVSREKKERFSLILESASTNQTSMYLCASSSLAGWGDTQYFGPGTRLTVL.

Here the CDR3 reads CATPRGGHTEAFF. For the CDR3, the DNA is TGTGCCACCCCAAGGGGGGGACACACTGAAGCTTTCTTT. The V call is TRBV2, the J call TRBJ1-1, with D possibly TRBD1 on 6 matching bases. The CDR3 length is 13 residues. Per germline, CDR1 SNHLY and CDR2 FYNNEI. V shed 10 bases and J shed 3 bases, with 15 bases lying between them.

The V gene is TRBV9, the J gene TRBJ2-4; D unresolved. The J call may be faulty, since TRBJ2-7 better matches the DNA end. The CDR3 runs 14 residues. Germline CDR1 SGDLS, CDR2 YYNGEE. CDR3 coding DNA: TGTGCCAGCAGCGAATCAACGGGCCGCTACGAGCAGTACTTC. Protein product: CASSESTGRYEQYF.

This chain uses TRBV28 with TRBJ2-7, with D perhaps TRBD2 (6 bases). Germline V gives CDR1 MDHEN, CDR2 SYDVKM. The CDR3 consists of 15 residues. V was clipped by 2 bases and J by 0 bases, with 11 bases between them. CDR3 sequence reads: CASSLGTPSSYEQYF. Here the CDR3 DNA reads TGTGCCAGCAGTTTAGGGACTCCCAGCTCCTACGAGCAGTACTTC.